One sample yielded the 31 T cell receptor beta chains listed below, sequenced in a study of blood T cell repertoires in COVID-19. The assay was immunoSEQ multiplex PCR, and TCRdb's table has in-frame clones only and misses some. This sample has about 370,000 clones; around 92% occur once, and the top ten carry 1.5% to 2%. The specimen sequenced was PBMCs or T cells enriched from blood (not recorded which). The receptor set was obtained from a woman younger than 45 who had recovered from COVID-19.

The chain is built from TRBV2 and TRBJ1-2; TRBD1 aligns across 8 bases. Germline-derived CDR1 and CDR2 are SNHLY and FYNNEI. With 0 bases clipped from V and 4 bases from J, the junction kept 4 bases outside the gene matches. CDR3 size: 15 residues. CDR3 protein: CASSEAGGQGYGYTF. The DNA for the CDR3 is TGTGCCAGCAGTGAAGCAGGAGGACAGGGCTATGGCTACACCTTC.

This clone was detected only once. The rearrangement joins TRBV7-9 to TRBJ2-1; D ambiguous. The germline V and J ends were trimmed by 4 bases and 7 bases, with 5 bases remaining between them. The CDR3 has 11 residues. Germline-derived CDR1 and CDR2 are SEHNR and FQNEAQ (reference sequence). The CDR3 DNA reads TGTGCCAGCAGCTCCCGGAATGAGCAGTTCTTC. Protein sequence: CASSSRNEQFF.

This chain joins TRBV6-5 and TRBJ2-5, with 7 bases matching TRBD2. V lost 8 bases to trimming and J lost 2 bases; unmatched junction nucleotides: 11. CDR1 is MNHEY and CDR2 is SVGAGI in the germline V gene. The CDR3 is made up of 15 amino acids. The CDR3 DNA sequence: TGTGCCAGCGCCCACACGGGGAGGGCACAAGAGACCCAGTACTTC. Its translation: CASAHTGRAQETQYF.

The chain uses TRBV7-3 and TRBJ2-3, with TRBD1 identical over 7 bases. V was pared by 4 bases and J by 0 bases, with 4 bases of the junction left unmatched. Germline V gene data show CDR1 as SGHTA and CDR2 as FQGTGA. This CDR3 has 15 residues. CDR3 protein: CASSSTGTSTDTQYF. CDR3 nucleotide sequence: TGTGCCAGCAGCTCGACAGGGACCAGCACAGATACGCAGTATTTT.

The genes are TRBV30 and TRBJ1-2; 7 positions agree with TRBD1. The length of the CDR3 is 13 residues. CDR1 is GTSNPN, CDR2 SVGIG, per germline (reference sequence). Unmatched junction bases numbered 8, after V lost 5 bases and J lost 5 bases. Here the CDR3 DNA reads TGTGCCTGGGGAGCAGGGGGAATGTATGGCTACACCTTC. It is translated as CAWGAGGMYGYTF.

V is TRBV18 and J is TRBJ1-2, with a tentative D call TRBD1 (5 bases). V dropped 2 bases and J dropped 2 bases, with 12 bases sitting between them. The length of the CDR3 is 15 residues. CDR1 and CDR2 from the germline V gene are KGHSH and LQKENI. CDR3 in DNA: TGTGCCAGCTCACCATTGTCAGGGTCAAACTATGGCTACACCTTC. Translation: CASSPLSGSNYGYTF.

This chain joins TRBV9 and TRBJ2-7; D may be TRBD2 (6 bases). Germline V gene lookup returns CDR1 SGDLS and CDR2 YYNGEE. V lost 4 bases and J 3 bases, leaving 23 bases between the germline ends. The CDR3 loop spans 17 amino acids. CDR3 DNA sequence: TGTGCCAGCAGCCACCCGTCGGGTGGGGACTCGCACTACGAGCAGTACTTC. Protein sequence: CASSHPSGGDSHYEQYF.

V usage is TRBV19 and J usage is TRBJ2-7; possibly TRBD1 for D (5 bases). Germline V CDR1 and CDR2: LNHDA, SQIVND (reference sequence). Trimming took 6 bases from V and 3 from J, leaving 15 bases between them. This CDR3 is 14 amino acids long. The chain's CDR3 is CASSPGPSGYEQYF. CDR3 nucleotide sequence: TGTGCCAGTAGCCCAGGGCCATCGGGCTACGAGCAGTACTTC.

The chain couples TRBV5-4 to TRBJ1-3, with TRBD1 as a possible D gene (6 bases). Trimming removed 6 bases at V and 11 bases at J, with 15 bases between. This CDR3 comprises 12 residues. CDR1 is SGHNT, CDR2 YYREEE, per germline (reference sequence). The DNA for the CDR3 is TGTGCCAGCAAGGCGGGGGGGGGCCCCATATATTTT. Translating it yields CASKAGGGPIYF.

The chain links TRBV11-3 to TRBJ1-4, with unresolved D. V was trimmed by 5 bases and J by 0 bases, leaving 13 bases between them. This CDR3 spans 16 amino acids. Germline CDR1 SGHNT, CDR2 YENEEA. CDR3 residues: CASSRGGSATNEKLFF. As DNA, the CDR3 is TGTGCCAGCAGCCGAGGAGGCAGTGCAACTAATGAAAAACTGTTTTTT.

This chain connects TRBV15 to TRBJ1-1, with D hard to call. The V gene's germline CDR1 is LNHNV and CDR2 YYDKDF (reference sequence). V dropped 1 base and J dropped 3 bases, with 9 bases sitting between them. This CDR3 is built from 14 residues. Here the CDR3 reads CATSRASRDTEAFF. The CDR3 DNA reads as TGTGCCACCAGCAGAGCCTCCCGGGACACTGAAGCTTTCTTT.

This chain uses TRBV14 with TRBJ2-1; the match to TRBD1 covers 11 bases. Trimming took 1 base from V and 7 from J; bases not matched to a gene: 9. From germline, CDR1 is SGHDN and CDR2 FVKESK. The CDR3 runs to 17 residues. The CDR3 loop reads CASSQVKSGTGGNEQFF. CDR3 coding DNA: TGTGCCAGCAGCCAAGTCAAGTCGGGGACAGGGGGTAATGAGCAGTTCTTC.

This chain joins TRBV2 and TRBJ2-3; tentatively, D is TRBD2 (6 bases). Germline CDR1 reads SNHLY; CDR2 reads FYNNEI. The length of the CDR3 is 14 residues. V lost 6 bases and J 1 base, leaving 11 bases between the germline ends. Here the CDR3 DNA reads TGTGCCAGCAGGCGGGTAGCGGGCACAGATACGCAGTATTTT. This codes for CASRRVAGTDTQYF.

The rearrangement joins TRBV9 to TRBJ1-1, with D possibly being TRBD1 (6 bases). This CDR3 spans 13 amino acids. Trimming left V 2 bases short and J 4 bases short, with 9 bases between. CDR1 is SGDLS and CDR2 is YYNGEE in the germline V gene. The CDR3 spells CASSVRGFTEAFF. CDR3 sequence (DNA): TGTGCCAGCAGCGTTAGGGGGTTCACTGAAGCTTTCTTT.

The chain has TRBV5-4 and TRBJ2-5, with 10 nucleotides matching TRBD2. Per the germline V gene, CDR1 is SGHNT and CDR2 is YYREEE (reference sequence). CDR3 size: 17 residues. J gave up 5 bases and V 0 bases, and 10 bases lay outside the gene matches. The DNA for the CDR3 is TGTGCCAGCAGCTTGGCAGCGGGGGGGCCGGGAGTGGAGACCCAGTACTTC. Translated: CASSLAAGGPGVETQYF.

The gene calls are TRBV11-2 and TRBJ1-5, with TRBD1 identical over 11 bases. CDR3 length: 17 residues. V lost 4 bases and J lost 4; bases outside the gene matches: 9. CDR1 SGHAT and CDR2 FQNNGV come from the germline V gene. The CDR3, as DNA: TGTGCCAGCAGCTCCTACATAGGGACAGGGGGGAATCAGCCCCAGCATTTT. Its translation: CASSSYIGTGGNQPQHF.

This clone showed up just a few times. The CDR3 bases are TGTGCCAGCAGTTCCCCGGGTCTCTGGAGCCATGAGCAGTTCTTC. Its protein product is CASSSPGLWSHEQFF. The chain couples TRBV28 to TRBJ2-1; D ambiguous. CDR3 length: 15 amino acids. CDR1 MDHEN and CDR2 SYDVKM come from the germline V gene. Trimming pared 4 bases from V and 8 bases from J, leaving 18 bases between.

This rearrangement joins TRBV5-6 to TRBJ1-2; TRBD1 might be the D (6 bases). Trimming stripped 3 bases from V and 7 bases from J, with 16 bases between. The CDR3 is 14 amino acids. The germline V gene has CDR1 SGHDT and CDR2 YYEEEE. The DNA for the CDR3 is TGTGCCAGCAGCTACAAGCCTGACAGGCCTGGCTACACCTTC. Its translation is CASSYKPDRPGYTF.

The chain is built from TRBV7-3 and TRBJ2-7; 11 bases agree with TRBD2. The ends lost 1 base at V and 6 bases at J; junction bases unmatched: 5. Germline V CDR1 and CDR2: SGHTA, FQGTGA. CDR3 size: 15 residues. CDR3 DNA sequence: TGTGCCAGCAGCTTAAGGGGGACTAGCGGAAGCGAGCAGTACTTC. It yields the protein CASSLRGTSGSEQYF.

The V call is TRBV27, the J call TRBJ1-3, with TRBD1 identical over 10 bases. The CDR3 is made up of 17 amino acids. The ends lost 5 bases at V and 3 bases at J; junction bases unmatched: 10. Germline V gene lookup returns CDR1 MNHEY and CDR2 SMNVEV (reference sequence). CDR3 sequence (DNA): TGTGCCAGCAGTCCAAGACAGGGGGCGCCGAGTGGAAACACCATATATTTT. This encodes CASSPRQGAPSGNTIYF.

The CDR3 region has the DNA TGCGCCAGCAGTCGGGACAGACAAACCTACTACGAGCAGTACTTC. Translation gives CASSRDRQTYYEQYF. J is TRBJ2-7 and V is TRBV10-2, with 7 bases that match TRBD1. Trimming removed 5 bases from V and 3 bases from J; junction bases left unmatched: 10. This CDR3 spans 15 amino acids. Germline-derived CDR1 and CDR2 are WSHSY and SAAADI.

The J gene is TRBJ1-6, the V gene TRBV7-3, with D unresolved. CDR3 length: 14 amino acids. Germline V CDR1 and CDR2: SGHTA, FQGTGA. Trimming pared 5 bases from V and 5 bases from J, leaving 10 bases between. CDR3 in amino acids: CASSPAGDNSPLHF. The CDR3, as DNA: TGTGCCAGCAGCCCCGCCGGGGATAATTCACCCCTCCACTTT.

The sample holds one count of this clone. The chain has TRBV24-1 and TRBJ1-5, with 9 bases matching TRBD1. The V and J ends lost 4 bases and 11 bases, in that order; junction bases with no gene match: 8. CDR1 and CDR2 from the germline V gene are KGHDR and SFDVKD. The CDR3 is made up of 14 amino acids. CDR3 coding DNA: TGTGCCACCAGTGACCCTGGACAGGGGTTAGCCCAGCATTTT. This gives the protein CATSDPGQGLAQHF.

The sample holds one count of this clone. The V and J genes are TRBV19 and TRBJ2-7, with a weak D call TRBD1 (5 bases). This CDR3 has 15 residues. The V and J ends lost 5 bases and 4 bases respectively, with 18 bases between them. From germline, CDR1 is LNHDA and CDR2 SQIVND (reference sequence). The CDR3 DNA is TGTGCCAGTAGTGCCCCCGGCAGGGTGCGTTACGAGCAGTACTTC. It translates to CASSAPGRVRYEQYF.

This chain connects TRBV6-2 or TRBV6-3 to TRBJ2-7; a possible D gene is TRBD1 (6 bases). The CDR3 is 12 residues long. CDR1 is MNHEY and CDR2 is SVGEGT in the germline V gene. Deletions cut 6 bases from V and 10 bases from J, with 16 bases between. CDR3 bases: TGTGCCAGCAGCCAAACCTCAGGGGTTCAGTACTTC. It is translated as CASSQTSGVQYF.

The gene calls are TRBV10-2 and TRBJ1-1, with D hard to call. V lost 0 bases and J 2 bases, leaving 4 bases between the germline ends. CDR1 and CDR2 (germline): WSHSY, SAAADI. The CDR3 loop spans 13 amino acids. For the CDR3, the DNA is TGCGCCAGCAGTGAGTCTGTAAACACTGAAGCTTTCTTT. Translating it yields CASSESVNTEAFF.

The gene calls are TRBV23-1 and TRBJ1-1; D is unresolved. TRBV23-1 is an ORF, with its function uncertain. CDR3 size: 19 residues. V shed 4 bases and J shed 2 bases, with 26 bases lying between them. The CDR3 protein is CASSPDTLSWQFFNTEAFF. CDR3 nucleotides: TGCGCCAGCAGTCCTGATACCCTTTCTTGGCAATTCTTTAACACTGAAGCTTTCTTT.

V is TRBV19 and J is TRBJ1-3, with D perhaps TRBD1 (6 bases). Trimming removed 7 bases at V and 0 bases at J, with 16 bases between. The CDR3 loop spans 16 amino acids. Germline V gene data show CDR1 as LNHDA and CDR2 as SQIVND (reference sequence). DNA of the CDR3: TGTGCCAGTAACGCCGGGACACCACACTCTGGAAACACCATATATTTT. Its translation is CASNAGTPHSGNTIYF. Based on the CDR3 plus reference TRBV19 and TRBJ1-3, the full variable domain is DGGITQSPKYLFRKEGQNVTLSCEQNLNHDAMYWYRQDPGQGLRLIYYSQIVNDFQKGDIAEGYSVSREKKESFPLTVTSAQKNPTAFYLCASNAGTPHSGNTIYFGEGSWLTVV.

In this sample, this clone turned up once. The rearrangement uses TRBV2 and TRBJ1-2; D possibly corresponds to TRBD1 (5 bases). This CDR3 has 16 amino acids. Trimming pared 2 bases from V and 8 bases from J, leaving 21 bases between. CDR1 is SNHLY and CDR2 is FYNNEI in the germline V gene. CDR3 nucleotide sequence: TGTGCCAGCAGTGAACAGTCGGGACTGTCCCTCACGGGCTACACCTTC. Its translation is CASSEQSGLSLTGYTF.

The chain combines TRBV2 with TRBJ2-7, with D perhaps TRBD1 (5 bases). The germline V and J ends were trimmed by 8 bases and 7 bases, with 12 bases remaining between them. The CDR3 covers 11 residues. The V gene's germline CDR1 is SNHLY and CDR2 FYNNEI. The CDR3, as DNA: TGTGCCAGCGGGGCCTGGGGTGAGCAGTACTTC. Its protein product is CASGAWGEQYF.

The chain combines TRBV6-5 with TRBJ1-1; tentatively, D is TRBD1 (5 bases). Germline assignment: CDR1 MNHEY and CDR2 SVGAGI. Between the trimmed V and J ends, which lost 0 bases and 8 bases, there was a span of 13 bases. The CDR3 runs to 14 residues. Here the CDR3 reads CASSYSGAGSEAFF. The CDR3 DNA reads as TGTGCCAGCAGTTACTCAGGGGCAGGGTCAGAAGCTTTCTTT.